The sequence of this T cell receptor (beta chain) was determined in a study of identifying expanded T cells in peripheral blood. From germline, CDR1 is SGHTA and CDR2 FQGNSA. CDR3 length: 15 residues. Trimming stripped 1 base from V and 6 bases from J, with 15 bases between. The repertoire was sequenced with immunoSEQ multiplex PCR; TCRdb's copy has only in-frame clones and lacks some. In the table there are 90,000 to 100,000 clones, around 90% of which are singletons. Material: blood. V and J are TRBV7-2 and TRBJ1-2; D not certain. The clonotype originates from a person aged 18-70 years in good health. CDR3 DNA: TGTGCCAGCAGCTTAGATGGAGCCGCCGCGGATGGCTACACCTTC. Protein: CASSLDGAAADGYTF.